This TCR beta chain was documented in a study of technical replicates of blood from a few donors. Assay used: immunoSEQ multiplex PCR; TCRdb lists only in-frame clones, some missing. The top ten clones hold about 5.2% of a sample with about 62,000 clones, 87% of them seen once. This CDR3 is built from 15 residues. The V end was cut by 4 bases, the J end by 3 bases, with 15 bases between. Germline values: CDR1 MNHNS, CDR2 SASEGT. The sequence derives from a human donor in good health. Some clones in this sample may be carry-over from other donors' samples. The chain links TRBV6-1 to TRBJ1-2; D might be TRBD1 (6 bases). The specimen sequenced was PBMCs. The CDR3 coding sequence is TGTGCCAGCAGTGTAGCTGGGGGCTGGGACTATGGCTACACCTTC. Translating it yields CASSVAGGWDYGYTF.